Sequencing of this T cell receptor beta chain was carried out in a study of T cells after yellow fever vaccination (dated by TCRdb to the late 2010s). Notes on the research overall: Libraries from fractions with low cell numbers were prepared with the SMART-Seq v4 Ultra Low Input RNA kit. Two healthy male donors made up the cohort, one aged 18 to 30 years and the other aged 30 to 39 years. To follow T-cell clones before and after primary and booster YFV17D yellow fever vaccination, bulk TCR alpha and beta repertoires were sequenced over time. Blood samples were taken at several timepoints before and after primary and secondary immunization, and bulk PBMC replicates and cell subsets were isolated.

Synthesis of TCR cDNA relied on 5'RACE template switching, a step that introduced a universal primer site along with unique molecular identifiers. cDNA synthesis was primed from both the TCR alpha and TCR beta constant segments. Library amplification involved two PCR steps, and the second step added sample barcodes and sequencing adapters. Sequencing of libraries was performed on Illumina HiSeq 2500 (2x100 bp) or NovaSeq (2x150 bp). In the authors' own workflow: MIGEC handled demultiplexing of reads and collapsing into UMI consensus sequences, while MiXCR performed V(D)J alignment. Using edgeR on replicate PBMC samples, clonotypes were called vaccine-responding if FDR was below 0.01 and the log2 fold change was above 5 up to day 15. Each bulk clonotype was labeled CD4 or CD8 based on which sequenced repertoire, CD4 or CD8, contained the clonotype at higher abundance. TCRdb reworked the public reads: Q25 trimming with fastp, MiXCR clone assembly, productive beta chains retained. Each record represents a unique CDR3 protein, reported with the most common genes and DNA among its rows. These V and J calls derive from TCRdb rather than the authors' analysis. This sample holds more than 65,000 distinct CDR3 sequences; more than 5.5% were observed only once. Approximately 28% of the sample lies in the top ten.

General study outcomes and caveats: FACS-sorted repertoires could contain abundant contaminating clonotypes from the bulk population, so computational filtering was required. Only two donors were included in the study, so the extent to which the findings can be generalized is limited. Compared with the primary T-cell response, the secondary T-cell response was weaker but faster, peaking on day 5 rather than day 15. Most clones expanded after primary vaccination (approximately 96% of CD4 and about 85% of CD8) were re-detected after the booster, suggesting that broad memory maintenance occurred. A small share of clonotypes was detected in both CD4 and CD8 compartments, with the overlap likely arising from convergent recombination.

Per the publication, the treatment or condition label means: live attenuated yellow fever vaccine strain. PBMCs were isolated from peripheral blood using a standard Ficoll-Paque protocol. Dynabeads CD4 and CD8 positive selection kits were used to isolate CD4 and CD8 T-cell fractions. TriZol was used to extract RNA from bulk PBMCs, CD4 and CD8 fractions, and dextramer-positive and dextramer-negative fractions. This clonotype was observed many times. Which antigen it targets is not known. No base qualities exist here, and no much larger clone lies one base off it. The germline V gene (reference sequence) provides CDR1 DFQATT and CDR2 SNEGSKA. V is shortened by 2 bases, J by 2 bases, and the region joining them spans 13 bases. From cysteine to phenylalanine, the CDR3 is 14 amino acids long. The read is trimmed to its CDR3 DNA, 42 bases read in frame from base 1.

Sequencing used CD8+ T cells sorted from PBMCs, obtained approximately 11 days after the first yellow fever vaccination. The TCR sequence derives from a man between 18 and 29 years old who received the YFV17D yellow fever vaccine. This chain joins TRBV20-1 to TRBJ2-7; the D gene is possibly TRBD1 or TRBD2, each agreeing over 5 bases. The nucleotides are TGCAGTGCTAGATCCCTGGGACCGCCCTACGAGCAGTACTTC. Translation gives CSARSLGPPYEQYF.